Below, 13 T cell receptor beta chains from the same sample are listed, as sequenced in a study of tumor-infiltrating lymphocytes in oesophageal squamous cell carcinoma. TCRdb reanalysed the PCR reads using MiXCR and keeps one entry per CDR3 protein. The sample records about 13,000 distinct CDR3 sequences, 45% to 65% being singletons. Sample: esophageal tumor tissue. The source of these receptors is a male donor with esophageal squamous cell carcinoma.

This chain joins TRBV14 and TRBJ2-5; D might be TRBD2 (6 bases). Germline CDR1 reads SGHDN; CDR2 reads FVKESK. V lost 1 base and J 1 base, leaving 7 bases between the germline ends. This CDR3 comprises 14 residues. Here the CDR3 DNA reads TGTGCCAGCAGCCAAGGGGGACTCCAAGAGACCCAGTACTTC. As protein: CASSQGGLQETQYF.

This clonotype was recorded a few times. The rearrangement links TRBV7-3 to TRBJ1-2; no clear D. CDR3 length: 13 amino acids. V was clipped by 5 bases and J by 2 bases, with 9 bases between them. Germline CDR1 is SGHTA and CDR2 is FQGTGA. This chain's CDR3 is CASSPDGNYGYTF. The CDR3 nucleotides read TGTGCCAGCAGCCCGGACGGGAACTATGGCTACACCTTC.

This clonotype is medium-sized in the sample. The V call is TRBV6-1, the J call TRBJ2-7; D is unresolved. This CDR3 comprises 11 residues. Germline V gene lookup returns CDR1 MNHNS and CDR2 SASEGT. V was pared by 8 bases and J by 0 bases, with 5 bases between. CDR3 DNA: TGTGCCAGCGGGTTCTCCTACGAGCAGTACTTC. It translates to CASGFSYEQYF.

The chain combines TRBV11-2 with TRBJ2-1; weak D call: TRBD2 (6 bases). This CDR3 has 13 amino acids. Germline assignment: CDR1 SGHAT and CDR2 FQNNGV. V was cut by 3 bases and J by 4 bases, with 7 bases left in between. The CDR3 is CASSFAGYNEQFF. The CDR3 DNA sequence: TGTGCCAGCAGCTTTGCGGGATACAATGAGCAGTTCTTC. Using reference TRBV11-2 and TRBJ2-1 for the parts outside the CDR3, the full variable domain is EAGVAQSPRYKIIEKRQSVAFWCNPISGHATLYWYQQILGQGPKLLIQFQNNGVVDDSQLPKDRFSAERLKGVDSTLKIQPAKLEDSAVYLCASSFAGYNEQFFGPGTRLTVL.

This clonotype was seen more than once but under ten times. The chain recombines TRBV7-9 with TRBJ2-1; possibly TRBD2 for D (5 bases). With the DNA end fitting TRBJ2-7 better, the J assignment may be wrong. CDR3 length: 12 residues. Germline CDR1 SEHNR, CDR2 FQNEAQ (reference sequence). CDR3 residues: CASSSGIYEQYF. The DNA for the CDR3 is TGTGCCAGCAGCTCCGGGATTTACGAGCAGTACTTC.

The chain has TRBV7-4 and TRBJ2-1; possibly TRBD1 for D (5 bases). The J call may be in error: the DNA end matches TRBJ1-2 better. Germline V CDR1 and CDR2: SGHVT, SQSDAQ. This CDR3 spans 13 amino acids. CDR3 residues: CASSLGPGDGYTF. As DNA, the CDR3 is TGTGCCAGCAGCTTAGGACCGGGGGATGGCTACACCTTC.

This clonotype was seen a handful of times. V gene TRBV7-6 combines with J gene TRBJ2-4; 9 bases align to TRBD1. The end of the DNA fits TRBJ2-1 better, so the J call may be wrong. Per germline, CDR1 SGHVS and CDR2 FNYEAQ. The CDR3 has 15 residues. The CDR3 DNA reads as TGTGCCAGCAGCCCAACCCGGGACAGGGTGGGTGAGCAGTTCTTC. Protein: CASSPTRDRVGEQFF.

The chain has TRBV6-1 and TRBJ2-3; D gene uncertain. This CDR3 is 17 amino acids long. V lost 1 base and J lost 0, with 14 bases in between. Germline V lookup: CDR1 MNHNS, CDR2 SASEGT. The DNA of the CDR3 is TGTGCCAGCAGTGAAGAACCAACCTCCAGTAGCACAGATACGCAGTATTTT. Its translation is CASSEEPTSSSTDTQYF.

The CDR3 bases are TGTGCCAATACGGGACTAGCGGGAGCAGATACGCAGTATTTT. It specifies CANTGLAGADTQYF. This chain joins TRBV7-3 and TRBJ2-3; 14 nucleotides match TRBD2. Germline CDR1 reads SGHTA; CDR2 reads FQGTGA. V gave up 10 bases and J gave up 4 bases; unmatched junction bases: 4. This CDR3 has 14 amino acids.

This clonotype is judged large. The V and J genes are TRBV7-6 and TRBJ2-1, with a possible D match to TRBD2 (7 bases). The CDR3 is made up of 17 amino acids. CDR1 and CDR2 from the germline V gene are SGHVS and FNYEAQ. Trimming pared 1 base from V and 0 bases from J, leaving 13 bases between. In DNA form, the CDR3 reads TGTGCCAGCAGCTTAGGGGGCGGGGGACACTCCTACAATGAGCAGTTCTTC. It yields the protein CASSLGGGGHSYNEQFF.

J is TRBJ2-3 and V is TRBV2; perhaps TRBD2 as D (6 bases). Germline CDR1 reads SNHLY; CDR2 reads FYNNEI. The CDR3 sequence is 15 residues long. Trimming shortened V by 6 bases and J by 0 bases, and 13 bases separated the two germline ends. The CDR3 region has the DNA TGTGCCAGCAGGGAGGGGTGGGGAAGCACAGATACGCAGTATTTT. Translating gives CASREGWGSTDTQYF. The variable domain in full, with the rest retrieved from reference TRBV2 and TRBJ2-3, is EPEVTQTPSHQVTQMGQEVILRCVPISNHLYFYWYRQILGQKVEFLVSFYNNEISEKSEIFDDQFSVERPDGSNFTLKIRSTKLEDSAMYFCASREGWGSTDTQYFGPGTRLTVL.

In this sample, this clonotype turned up once. The chain uses TRBV7-6 and TRBJ2-4, with D unresolved. The J call is in doubt because the DNA end fits TRBJ2-7 better. The germline V gene has CDR1 SGHVS and CDR2 FNYEAQ. This CDR3 has 14 amino acids. CDR3 protein: CASSRTPGTYEQYF. The CDR3 nucleotides read TGTGCCAGCAGTAGGACCCCAGGAACCTACGAGCAGTACTTC.

This sequence joins TRBV2 and TRBJ2-5; 7 nucleotides match TRBD2. The DNA end favors TRBJ2-7, so the J call may be wrong. The CDR3 sequence is 14 residues long. Looked up from germline, CDR1 is SNHLY and CDR2 is FYNNEI. CDR3 in DNA: TGTGCCAGCGTCACAGCGGACGTAGCGGGCGAGCAGTACTTC. Residues: CASVTADVAGEQYF.